This T cell receptor (beta chain) was documented in a study of blood T cells in healthy people across ages. Peripheral blood from each donor was collected in a volume of approximately 9.5 milliliters. CDR3 length: 15 amino acids. Per the germline V gene, CDR1 is MNHEY and CDR2 is SVGAGI. The V end lost 6 bases, the J end lost 3 bases, and 17 bases lay between the germline ends. Next came a second PCR, run for about 7 to 12 cycles, which used a sample-barcoded 5' primer along with a J-beta primer mix. TCRdb used MiXCR to reprocess the 5' RACE reads, holding one entry per CDR3 protein. Of some 1.4 million distinct CDR3 sequences listed, 40% to 50% are singletons.

The chain links TRBV6-5 to TRBJ1-2, with TRBD1 as a possible D gene (5 bases). The sequence was obtained from a woman aged 18-29 years in good health. The specimen was blood. The CDR3 DNA follows: TGTGCCAGCAGATTCGGGACCCAAACTGACTATGGCTACACCTTC. This translates into CASRFGTQTDYGYTF.